This T cell receptor beta chain derives from a study of patients with pleural tuberculosis. CDR3 length: 14 residues. CDR1 SGHTA and CDR2 FQGTGA come from the germline V gene. Trimming shortened V by 1 base and J by 2 bases, and 8 bases separated the two germline ends. Ten or more counts support this clonotype. One entry per CDR3 protein results from TCRdb running MiXCR on the reads. The table has 45,000 to 60,000 distinct CDR3 sequences, less than 9.5% seen once; the top ten hold around 15%. The receptor's source is a human donor with pleural tuberculosis. V usage is TRBV7-3 and J usage is TRBJ1-1; D not certain. The CDR3 here is CASSLMTPNTEAFF. The CDR3, as DNA: TGTGCCAGCAGCTTAATGACACCCAACACTGAAGCTTTCTTT.